What follows are 22 T cell receptor beta chains derived from one specimen sequenced in a study of blood T cell repertoires in COVID-19. Using immunoSEQ multiplex PCR, the repertoire was profiled, and TCRdb retains in-frame clones only, with some absent. Of about 440,000 clones in the sample, approximately 88% were seen once. Sample: peripheral blood. These receptors all come from a woman between 50 and 59 years old with COVID-19, enrolled during active disease.

This clone was observed a single time. J is TRBJ2-1 and V is TRBV30; TRBD1 matches at 8 bases. This CDR3 spans 11 amino acids. The V and J ends lost 8 bases and 5 bases, in that order; junction bases with no gene match: 2. Germline V gene data show CDR1 as GTSNPN and CDR2 as SVGIG (reference sequence). This chain's CDR3 is CAGDRNNEQFF. DNA for the CDR3: TGTGCCGGGGACAGGAACAATGAGCAGTTCTTC.

This clone was counted many times. The CDR3 nucleotides read TGTGCCAGCAGCTCCCCCTCTCAGGGGTCTAATTCACCCCTCCACTTT. It yields the protein CASSSPSQGSNSPLHF. V is TRBV5-4 and J is TRBJ1-6, with TRBD1 as a possible D gene (6 bases). Germline V gene sequence: CDR1 SGHNT, CDR2 YYREEE (reference sequence). This CDR3 region has 16 residues. Trimming took off 3 bases at V and 6 bases at J, with 16 bases between the two ends.

V is TRBV7-9 and J is TRBJ2-2, with 7 bases that match TRBD1. Germline loops: CDR1 SEHNR, CDR2 FQNEAQ (reference sequence). Trimming cost V 10 bases and J 0 bases; bases outside gene matches: 5. The CDR3 is made up of 14 amino acids. CDR3 DNA: TGTGCCACAACCGGGACAGCGAACACCGGGGAGCTGTTTTTT. Protein product: CATTGTANTGELFF.

The V call is TRBV15, the J call TRBJ2-3; 10 bases align to TRBD1. The CDR3 consists of 15 residues. Germline CDR1 is LNHNV and CDR2 is YYDKDF (reference sequence). Trimming at V came to 3 bases and at J to 3 bases, leaving 3 bases not matched to a gene. The CDR3 region has the DNA TGTGCCACCAGCAGCCGGGACAGGGGTACAGATACGCAGTATTTT. Its translation is CATSSRDRGTDTQYF.

This chain connects TRBV28 to TRBJ2-3, with 13 positions matching TRBD2. This CDR3 has 16 amino acids. Germline CDR1 reads MDHEN; CDR2 reads SYDVKM. Trimming at V came to 5 bases and at J to 4 bases, leaving 6 bases not matched to a gene. CDR3 nucleotides: TGTGCCAGCAGTCCCAGACTAGCGGGAGGTCCAGATACGCAGTATTTT. This sequence encodes CASSPRLAGGPDTQYF.

As to this clone: The sample holds other DNA sequences that translate to the same CDR3. The chain couples TRBV30 to TRBJ1-5, with unresolved D. V lost 1 base to trimming and J lost 7 bases, with 11 bases between them. The CDR3 is 13 amino acids. Germline CDR1 GTSNPN, CDR2 SVGIG (reference sequence). CDR3 coding DNA: TGTGCCTGGAGTGCGGGTGCGGGGCAGCCCCAGCATTTT. The encoded protein is CAWSAGAGQPQHF.

V gene TRBV9 combines with J gene TRBJ2-2; D unclear. There are 16 residues in the CDR3. V shed 3 bases and J shed 6 bases, with 18 bases lying between them. Germline CDR1 and CDR2: SGDLS and YYNGEE. CDR3 residues: CASSAHDLLGSGELFF. CDR3 nucleotides: TGTGCCAGCAGCGCACATGACCTACTCGGGTCCGGGGAGCTGTTTTTT.

This chain joins TRBV9 and TRBJ1-5; D unclear. Trimming took 0 bases from V and 7 from J, leaving 14 bases between them. The germline CDR1 and CDR2 sequences are SGDLS and YYNGEE. The CDR3 has 15 residues. The CDR3 loop reads CASSVGAGSEQPQHF. In nucleotides, the CDR3 is TGTGCCAGCAGCGTAGGGGCGGGGTCGGAGCAGCCCCAGCATTTT.

This clone was detected only once. This chain links TRBV9 with TRBJ1-6; the D is unclear. The germline V gene has CDR1 SGDLS and CDR2 YYNGEE. Trimming cost V 0 bases and J 7 bases, with 5 bases left between them. This CDR3 has 13 residues. The CDR3 sequence is CASSVAMNSPLHF. In nucleotides, the CDR3 is TGTGCCAGCAGCGTAGCAATGAATTCACCCCTCCACTTT.

The chain employs TRBV24-1 and TRBJ1-5, with D possibly matching TRBD1 (5 bases). The germline V gene encodes CDR1 KGHDR and CDR2 SFDVKD. V was cut by 4 bases and J by 7 bases, with 7 bases left in between. This CDR3 spans 12 amino acids. In DNA, the CDR3 is TGTGCCACCAGTGAGACAGAGCAGCCCCAGCATTTT. It yields the protein CATSETEQPQHF.

The rearrangement links TRBV12-3 or TRBV12-4 to TRBJ1-2; possibly TRBD1 for D (5 bases). The CDR3 is 13 residues long. The germline V and J ends were trimmed by 3 bases and 3 bases, with 8 bases remaining between them. CDR3 DNA: TGTGCCAGCAGTTTTCGCAGGGACTATGGCTACACCTTC. This gives the protein CASSFRRDYGYTF.

The chain carries TRBV9 and TRBJ2-1, with D perhaps matching TRBD2 (7 bases). The CDR3 totals 16 residues. Germline V gene data show CDR1 as SGDLS and CDR2 as YYNGEE. V was trimmed by 6 bases and J by 3 bases, leaving 19 bases between them. For the CDR3, the DNA is TGTGCCAGCAACACGGGGGGCGCTCCGAACTACAATGAGCAGTTCTTC. This gives the protein CASNTGGAPNYNEQFF.

The chain is built from TRBV30 and TRBJ1-4, with no clear D. From germline, CDR1 is GTSNPN and CDR2 SVGIG (reference sequence). Trimming left V 5 bases short and J 4 bases short, with 17 bases between. The CDR3 spans 15 residues. CDR3 sequence (DNA): TGTGCCTGGTACAACGGGATCTCCAATAATGAAAAACTGTTTTTT. This encodes CAWYNGISNNEKLFF.

This clone was detected only once. V is TRBV5-1 and J is TRBJ1-2; 10 positions agree with TRBD1. Trimming removed 2 bases from V and 5 bases from J; junction bases left unmatched: 9. Germline CDR1 and CDR2: SGHRS and YFSETQ. The CDR3 spans 16 residues. The CDR3 DNA reads as TGCGCCAGCAGCTTAAACCGACAGGGGGCAGGGTATGGCTACACCTTC. Translation gives CASSLNRQGAGYGYTF.

This clone was found once. The gene calls are TRBV5-1 and TRBJ2-7; 11 bases map to TRBD2. CDR1 SGHRS and CDR2 YFSETQ come from the germline V gene. The CDR3 is 14 amino acids. The V segment lost 5 bases and the J segment 5 bases; nucleotides outside the gene matches: 6. CDR3 DNA: TGCGCCAGCAGGCTTAGCGGGGGGGCGGACGAGCAGTACTTC. This translates into CASRLSGGADEQYF.

V is TRBV3-1 (or the pseudogene TRBV3-2) and J is TRBJ1-1, with no clear D. V dropped 1 base and J dropped 3 bases, with 15 bases sitting between them. CDR1 and CDR2 from the germline V gene are LGHDT and YNNKEL (reference sequence). This CDR3 has 16 residues. CDR3 sequence (DNA): TGTGCCAGCAGCCAAGGTCGTTGGGCACCCTACACTGAAGCTTTCTTT. Translated: CASSQGRWAPYTEAFF.

This clone was observed once. The J gene is TRBJ2-1, the V gene TRBV7-2, with D tentatively TRBD2 (6 bases). Deletions cut 4 bases from V and 2 bases from J, with 9 bases between. The CDR3 sequence is 14 residues long. The germline V gene encodes CDR1 SGHTA and CDR2 FQGNSA. The CDR3 spells CASSSVAAYNEQFF. As DNA, the CDR3 is TGTGCCAGCAGCTCCGTAGCGGCCTACAATGAGCAGTTCTTC.

V is TRBV11-2 and J is TRBJ1-6, with D perhaps TRBD1 (5 bases). Germline V gives CDR1 SGHAT, CDR2 FQNNGV. Deletions cut 4 bases from V and 9 bases from J, with 13 bases between. The CDR3 totals 14 residues. The CDR3 region is CASSWGVGSSPLHF. The CDR3 coding sequence is TGTGCCAGCAGCTGGGGGGTCGGGAGTTCACCCCTCCACTTT.

V is TRBV4-2 and J is TRBJ1-2, with a tentative D call TRBD1 (6 bases). Germline V gene lookup returns CDR1 LGHNA and CDR2 YNFKEQ. Trimming took off 1 base at V and 3 bases at J, with 15 bases between the two ends. The CDR3 length is 16 residues. CDR3 nucleotides: TGTGCCAGCAGCCAAGTCAAGAGCAGGGGTGACTATGGCTACACCTTC. Amino acid sequence: CASSQVKSRGDYGYTF.

The chain uses TRBV27 and TRBJ1-5; no definite D call. This CDR3 comprises 12 residues. V gave up 11 bases and J gave up 6 bases, with 14 bases separating them. Germline V gives CDR1 MNHEY, CDR2 SMNVEV (reference sequence). The chain's CDR3 is CALNGVCQPQHF. DNA for the CDR3: TGTGCCCTTAACGGGGTTTGTCAGCCCCAGCATTTT.

The genes are TRBV15 and TRBJ1-4; no clear D gene. The length of the CDR3 is 14 residues. The V gene's germline CDR1 is LNHNV and CDR2 YYDKDF (reference sequence). V was pared by 3 bases and J by 7 bases, with 12 bases between. The CDR3 loop is CATSSRAIREKLFF. CDR3 coding DNA: TGTGCCACCAGCAGTCGAGCGATCCGTGAAAAACTGTTTTTT.

The V call is TRBV19, the J call TRBJ2-1; 8 bases line up with TRBD1. The V gene end was trimmed by 9 bases and the J gene end by 2 bases; junction bases not matched to a gene: 12. From germline, CDR1 is LNHDA and CDR2 SQIVND (reference sequence). CDR3 length equals 16 residues. CDR3 loop: CASSSTSGGTYNEQFF. The CDR3 nucleotides are TGTGCCAGCTCTAGTACCTCAGGGGGCACCTACAATGAGCAGTTCTTC. The whole variable domain, remainder taken from reference TRBV19 and TRBJ2-1, is DGGITQSPKYLFRKEGQNVTLSCEQNLNHDAMYWYRQDPGQGLRLIYYSQIVNDFQKGDIAEGYSVSREKKESFPLTVTSAQKNPTAFYLCASSSTSGGTYNEQFFGPGTRLTVL.